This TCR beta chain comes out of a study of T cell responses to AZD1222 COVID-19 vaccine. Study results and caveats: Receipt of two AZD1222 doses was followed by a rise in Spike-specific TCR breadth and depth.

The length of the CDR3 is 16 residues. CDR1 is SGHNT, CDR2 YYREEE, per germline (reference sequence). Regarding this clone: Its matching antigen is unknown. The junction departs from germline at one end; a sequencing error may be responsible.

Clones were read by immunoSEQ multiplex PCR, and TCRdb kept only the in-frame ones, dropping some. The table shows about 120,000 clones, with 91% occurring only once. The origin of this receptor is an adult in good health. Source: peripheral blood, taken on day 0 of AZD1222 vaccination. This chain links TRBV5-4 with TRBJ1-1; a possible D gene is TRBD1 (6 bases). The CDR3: CASRLDTGGWGTEAFF. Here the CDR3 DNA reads TGTGCCAGCAGATTGGACACGGGGGGCTGGGGGACTGAAGCTTTCTTT.